Given below is one T cell receptor (beta chain) in context. Its antigen is not identified. Germline trimming cut 6 bases from V and 3 bases from J; bases unmatched to any gene: 8. The CDR3 extends over 16 amino acids. Germline V gene data show CDR1 as LGHNT and CDR2 as FRNRAP. The entry originates in a study of T cell responses to AZD1222 COVID-19 vaccine. The study, taken as a whole, reports: CD4 TCRs linked to vaccination spanned spike, dominating at 160-218 and 743-854.

Sequencing used immunoSEQ multiplex PCR; TCRdb keeps in-frame clones, though not all of them. The table lists roughly 110,000 clones, roughly nine tenths of them singletons, with less than 6% in the top ten. The sequenced sample was peripheral blood, obtained on day 0 of AZD1222 vaccination. The chain recombines TRBV12-5 with TRBJ2-1; 10 nucleotides agree with TRBD2. This TCR was sampled from an adult in good health. CDR3 in DNA: TGTGCTAGTGGCACCTTGACTAGCGGGTTCTACAATGAGCAGTTCTTC. This encodes CASGTLTSGFYNEQFF.